The subject of this entry is one T cell receptor (beta chain). The antigen remains undetermined. Germline V gene data show CDR1 as LNHDA and CDR2 as SQIVND (reference sequence). V lost 6 bases and J 4 bases, leaving 9 bases between the germline ends. The CDR3 sequence is 12 residues long. The assay was immunoSEQ multiplex PCR, and TCRdb's table has in-frame clones only and misses some. Of nearly 100,000 clones in the sample, roughly 90% are singletons; the top ten hold 15% to 20%. The data were obtained in a study of graft-versus-host responses after intestinal transplantation. Study overall: Transplantation in recipients was multivisceral, liver-intestinal, or isolated intestinal. The whole recipient group had anti-thymocyte globulin induction followed by tacrolimus and steroids for 2 to 3 years.

Findings and caveats of the study: Where graft-donor T cell macrochimerism was present, patients had high graft-versus-host to host-versus-graft clonal ratios in allografts. Recipient marrow contained GvH clones, some of which appeared first in ileum or blood.

This chain connects TRBV19 to TRBJ1-1, with D possibly TRBD1 on 5 matching bases. The TCR originated in a human patient who received an intestinal transplant, so some T cells may come from the graft donor. The input for sequencing was PBMCs, taken about 440 days after intestinal transplant. In nucleotides, the CDR3 is TGTGCCAGTAGCAGGGTAGGCACTGAAGCTTTCTTT. Translating it yields CASSRVGTEAFF.